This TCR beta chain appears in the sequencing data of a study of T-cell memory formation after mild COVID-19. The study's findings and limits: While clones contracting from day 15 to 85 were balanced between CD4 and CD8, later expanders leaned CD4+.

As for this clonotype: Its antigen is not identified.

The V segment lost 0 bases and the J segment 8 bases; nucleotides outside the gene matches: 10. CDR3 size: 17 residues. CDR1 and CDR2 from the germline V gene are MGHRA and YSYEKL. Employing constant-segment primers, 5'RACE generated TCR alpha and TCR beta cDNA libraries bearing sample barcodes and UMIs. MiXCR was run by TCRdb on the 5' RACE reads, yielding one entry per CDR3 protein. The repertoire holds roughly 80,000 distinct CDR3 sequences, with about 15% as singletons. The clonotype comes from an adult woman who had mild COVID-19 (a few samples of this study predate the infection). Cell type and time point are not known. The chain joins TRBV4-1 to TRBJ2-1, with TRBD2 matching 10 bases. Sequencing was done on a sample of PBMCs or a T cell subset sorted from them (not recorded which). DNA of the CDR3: TGCGCCAGCAGCCAAGAGGAGGCACTAGCGGGATTGGATGAGCAGTTCTTC. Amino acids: CASSQEEALAGLDEQFF.